These T cell receptor beta chains were read from a single sample in a study of T cells in localized non-small cell lung cancer. Some clones are missing from TCRdb's copy, which holds only in-frame ones; the method was immunoSEQ multiplex PCR. In the table there are approximately 150,000 clones, 80% to 90% of which are singletons. This sample comprised peripheral blood, obtained before any cancer treatment. The receptors were sampled from a female donor of 60 years or more with stage I lung adenocarcinoma. CDR3s include the opening cysteine and the closing phenylalanine or tryptophan. D genes are given only for firm matches. Size values are once, few and many counts, or a class for expanded clones, and some rows have none.

V,size,D,J,CDR3,DNA
TRBV28,.,.,TRBJ1-1,CASIRGGVNTEAFF,TGTGCCAGCATCCGGGGTGGCGTGAACACTGAAGCTTTCTTT
TRBV15,.,.,TRBJ2-7,CATNSDQAYEQYF,TGTGCCACCAACTCAGACCAAGCCTACGAGCAGTACTTC
TRBV5-4,.,TRBD2,TRBJ2-6,CASNPGGLAGPGANVLTF,TGTGCCAGCAACCCCGGGGGCCTAGCGGGACCCGGGGCCAACGTCCTGACTTTC
TRBV5-1,.,.,TRBJ2-7,CASSFGGASYEQYF,TGCGCCAGCAGCTTTGGGGGGGCCTCCTACGAGCAGTACTTC
TRBV10-3,.,.,TRBJ2-3,CAISSGGPSTDTQYF,TGTGCCATCAGCTCCGGGGGACCTAGCACAGATACGCAGTATTTT
TRBV4-1,.,.,TRBJ2-7,CASSQVRPGPMSYEQYF,TGCGCCAGCAGCCAAGTCCGTCCGGGACCGATGTCCTACGAGCAGTACTTC
TRBV7-9,.,TRBD1,TRBJ2-5,CASSLAKGQQETQYF,TGTGCCAGCAGCTTAGCTAAGGGACAGCAAGAGACCCAGTACTTC
TRBV11-1,.,TRBD2,TRBJ2-7,CASSQSGRGYEQYF,TGTGCCAGCAGCCAAAGCGGGAGGGGGTACGAGCAGTACTTC
TRBV2,.,TRBD1,TRBJ1-4,CASRTGGLGEKLFF,TGTGCCAGCAGGACAGGGGGCTTGGGCGAAAAACTGTTTTTT
TRBV9,.,.,TRBJ2-3,CASSVFQGLTTDTQYF,TGTGCCAGCAGCGTATTTCAGGGATTGACCACAGATACGCAGTATTTT
TRBV2,.,.,TRBJ1-5,CASSGHPNQPQHF,TGTGCCAGCAGCGGACACCCCAATCAGCCCCAGCATTTT
TRBV30,.,TRBD2,TRBJ2-1,CAWSVRGLVNNEQFF,TGTGCCTGGAGTGTAAGGGGACTAGTCAACAATGAGCAGTTCTTC
TRBV5-1,.,.,TRBJ2-1,CASTRDFRLNEQFF,TGCGCCAGCACCCGGGACTTCAGGCTCAATGAGCAGTTCTTC
TRBV13,.,.,TRBJ2-7,CASRPTTGIGGGEQYF,TGTGCCAGCAGACCGACAACAGGGATCGGGGGCGGCGAGCAGTACTTC
TRBV6-6,.,TRBD1,TRBJ2-7,CASSQGQTNYEQYF,TGTGCCAGCAGCCAGGGACAGACAAACTACGAGCAGTACTTC
TRBV6-6,few,.,TRBJ2-7,CASSFEGGSSYEQYF,TGTGCCAGCAGTTTCGAGGGGGGCAGCTCCTACGAGCAGTACTTC
TRBV15,.,.,TRBJ1-2,CATSREQGRGTQNYGYTF,TGTGCCACCAGCAGAGAACAGGGAAGAGGAACACAAAACTATGGCTACACCTTC
TRBV30,.,TRBD2,TRBJ2-1,CAWSDLAGSYNEQFF,TGTGCCTGGAGTGACCTAGCGGGGTCCTACAATGAGCAGTTCTTC
TRBV27,few,TRBD2,TRBJ2-7,CASKGGLGRSYEQYF,TGTGCCAGCAAGGGAGGACTAGGGAGGTCCTACGAGCAGTACTTC
TRBV11-2,.,.,TRBJ2-5,CASSLGGPSWETQYF,TGTGCCAGCAGCTTAGGCGGGCCCTCCTGGGAGACCCAGTACTTC
TRBV28,.,TRBD1,TRBJ1-1,CASSGQGGTEAFF,TGTGCCAGCAGTGGACAGGGCGGTACTGAAGCTTTCTTT
TRBV9,.,TRBD2,TRBJ2-3,CASSVGGRAADTQYF,TGTGCCAGCAGCGTAGGCGGGAGGGCCGCAGATACGCAGTATTTT
TRBV6-1,.,TRBD2,TRBJ2-7,CASNQPGLKYEQYF,TGTGCCAGCAACCAACCGGGACTAAAATACGAGCAGTACTTC
TRBV5-1,.,.,TRBJ2-2,CASSLTGNTGELFF,TGCGCCAGCAGCCTGACAGGGAACACCGGGGAGCTGTTTTTT
TRBV5-1,.,TRBD1,TRBJ2-3,CASSLARTGTDTQYF,TGCGCCAGCAGCTTGGCCAGGACAGGGACAGATACGCAGTATTTT
TRBV27,.,.,TRBJ2-7,CASSLTGKRHLGEQYF,TGTGCCAGCAGTTTAACCGGGAAGCGTCACCTCGGCGAGCAGTACTTC
TRBV6-6,.,TRBD1,TRBJ1-5,CASSRGQGPNQPQHF,TGTGCCAGCAGCCGGGGACAGGGGCCGAATCAGCCCCAGCATTTT
TRBV6-5,.,.,TRBJ2-1,CASRSQDSQFF,TGTGCCAGCAGGAGCCAGGACTCCCAGTTCTTC
TRBV5-6,.,TRBD1,TRBJ1-1,CASSLIRQGAEAFF,TGTGCCAGCAGCTTGATACGACAGGGGGCTGAAGCTTTCTTT
TRBV28,.,.,TRBJ2-2,CASRSWRVGGELFF,TGTGCCAGCAGGTCCTGGAGGGTTGGCGGGGAGCTGTTTTTT
TRBV29-1,.,TRBD1,TRBJ1-2,CSGGTGGLGYGYTF,TGCAGCGGGGGGACAGGCGGTTTGGGCTATGGCTACACCTTC
TRBV27,.,.,TRBJ2-2,CASSSSAANTGELFF,TGTGCCAGCAGTTCAAGCGCTGCGAACACCGGGGAGCTGTTTTTT
TRBV9,.,.,TRBJ2-3,CASSAKLAVGADTQYF,TGTGCCAGCAGCGCCAAGCTAGCGGTGGGGGCCGATACGCAGTATTTT
TRBV5-6,.,.,TRBJ2-5,CASSETGVTREETQYF,TGTGCCAGCAGTGAGACGGGTGTTACTAGGGAAGAGACCCAGTACTTC
TRBV10-3,.,TRBD1,TRBJ2-5,CAISPGQIETQYF,TGTGCCATCAGCCCGGGACAGATAGAGACCCAGTACTTC
TRBV15,.,TRBD2,TRBJ2-1,CATSRGGGNEQFF,TGTGCCACCAGCAGAGGGGGGGGAAATGAGCAGTTCTTC
TRBV11-2,.,.,TRBJ1-2,CASSLGVLGINYGYTF,TGTGCCAGCAGCTTAGGGGTACTTGGGATCAACTATGGCTACACCTTC
TRBV30,.,.,TRBJ1-5,CAWSPTRRGEPQHF,TGTGCCTGGTCCCCCACCAGGAGGGGAGAACCCCAGCATTTT
TRBV7-9,few,TRBD2,TRBJ2-3,CASSQGVIGTRSDTQYF,TGTGCCAGCAGCCAAGGCGTGATCGGGACTAGATCAGATACGCAGTATTTT